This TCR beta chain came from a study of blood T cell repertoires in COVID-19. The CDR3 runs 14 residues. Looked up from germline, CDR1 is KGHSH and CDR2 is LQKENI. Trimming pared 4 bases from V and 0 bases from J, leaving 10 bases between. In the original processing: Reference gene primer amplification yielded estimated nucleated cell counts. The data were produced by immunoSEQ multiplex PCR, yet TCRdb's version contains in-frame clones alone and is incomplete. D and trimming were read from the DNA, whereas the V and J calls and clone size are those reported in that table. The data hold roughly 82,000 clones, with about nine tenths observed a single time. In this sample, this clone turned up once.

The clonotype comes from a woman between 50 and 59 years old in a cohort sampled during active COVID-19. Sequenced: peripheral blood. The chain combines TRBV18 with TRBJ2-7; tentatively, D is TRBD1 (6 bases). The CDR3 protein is CASSLGQTSYEQYF. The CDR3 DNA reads TGTGCCAGCTCACTTGGACAGACCTCCTACGAGCAGTACTTC.